The entry below gives a single T cell receptor beta chain sequence along with its context. The antigen is undetermined. The source of the sample is a study of T cells in Graves' hyperthyroidism and ophthalmopathy. Researchers took RNA transcripts and amplified the TCR beta CDR3 regions from them. TCR CDR3 underwent first-round RT-PCR with the HTBI primer set. MiXCR, applied by TCRdb to the multiplex PCR reads, yields one record per CDR3 protein. This sample yields roughly 570,000 distinct CDR3 sequences, of which 15% to 19% are seen a single time; around 7.8% belongs to the top ten. Study-wide results and caveats: Most thyroid clonotypes expanded above 0.001 were also detected in blood.

CDR1 and CDR2 from the germline V gene are DFQATT and SNEGSKA (reference sequence). V was shortened by 6 bases and J by 9 bases, with 21 bases between the two germline ends. This CDR3 has 13 amino acids. Uncontrolled infection, other autoimmune disease, pregnancy or lactation barred patients from enrollment. Each diagnosis drew on symptoms, thyroxine, TRAb, thyroid ultrasound and orbital computed tomography findings. This clonotype originated in a woman in her 30s with Graves' hyperthyroidism. The chain has TRBV20-1 and TRBJ2-7; D possibly corresponds to TRBD1 (6 bases). Specimen: blood. CDR3 DNA sequence: TGCAGTGCATTGACCGGGACAAGTCTGGGGCAGTACTTC. Encoded protein: CSALTGTSLGQYF.